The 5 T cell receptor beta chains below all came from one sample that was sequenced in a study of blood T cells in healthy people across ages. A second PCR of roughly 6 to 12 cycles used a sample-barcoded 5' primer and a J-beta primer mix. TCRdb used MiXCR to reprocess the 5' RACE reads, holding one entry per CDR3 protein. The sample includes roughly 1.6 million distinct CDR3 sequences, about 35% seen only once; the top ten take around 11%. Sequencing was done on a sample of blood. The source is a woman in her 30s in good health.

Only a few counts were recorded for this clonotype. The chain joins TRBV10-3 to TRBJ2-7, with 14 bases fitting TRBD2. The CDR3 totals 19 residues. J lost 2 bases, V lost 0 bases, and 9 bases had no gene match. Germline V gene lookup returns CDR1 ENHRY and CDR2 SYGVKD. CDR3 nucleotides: TGTGCCATCAGTGAGTCGGTGACTAGCGGGAGGGCCAGGGCCTACGAGCAGTACTTC. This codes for CAISESVTSGRARAYEQYF.

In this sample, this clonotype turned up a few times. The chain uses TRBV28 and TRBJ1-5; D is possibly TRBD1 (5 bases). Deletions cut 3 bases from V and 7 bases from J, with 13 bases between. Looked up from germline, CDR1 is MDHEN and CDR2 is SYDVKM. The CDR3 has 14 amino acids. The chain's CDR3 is CASSFSGNGQPQHF. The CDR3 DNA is TGTGCCAGCAGTTTTTCAGGGAATGGGCAGCCCCAGCATTTT.

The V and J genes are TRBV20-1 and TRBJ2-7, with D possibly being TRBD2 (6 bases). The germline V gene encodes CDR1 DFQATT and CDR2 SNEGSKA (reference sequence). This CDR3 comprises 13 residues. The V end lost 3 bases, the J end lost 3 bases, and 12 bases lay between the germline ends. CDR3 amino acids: CSASAGFYYEQYF. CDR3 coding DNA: TGCAGTGCTAGCGCGGGGTTTTACTACGAGCAGTACTTC.

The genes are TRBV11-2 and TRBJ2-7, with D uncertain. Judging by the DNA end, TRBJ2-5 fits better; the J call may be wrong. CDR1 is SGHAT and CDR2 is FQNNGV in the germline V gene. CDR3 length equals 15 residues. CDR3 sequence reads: CASSLELGQQETQYF. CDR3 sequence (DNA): TGTGCCAGCAGCTTAGAACTCGGCCAACAAGAGACCCAGTACTTC.

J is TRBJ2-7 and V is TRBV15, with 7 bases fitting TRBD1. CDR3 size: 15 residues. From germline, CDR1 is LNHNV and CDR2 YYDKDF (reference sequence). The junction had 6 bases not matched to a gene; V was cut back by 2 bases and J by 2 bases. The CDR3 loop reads CATSRHRDSPYEQYF. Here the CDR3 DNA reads TGTGCCACCAGCAGACACCGGGACAGTCCCTACGAGCAGTACTTC.